The 5 T cell receptor beta chains below come from one sample, sequenced in a study of monozygotic twins with inflammatory bowel disease. No DNA is given; TCRdb re-called the 5' RACE reads and lists each CDR3 protein once. Seen in this sample are around 450,000 distinct CDR3 sequences; the ten most common clones hold 2.4%. The sequencing sample was made of blood. The receptors come from a human donor with ulcerative colitis or Crohn's disease, or a healthy co-twin of an affected twin (not recorded which).

The rearrangement joins TRBV24-1 to TRBJ2-3; no DNA is available, so the TRBD2 call from TCRdb remains unchecked. The germline V gene has CDR1 KGHDR and CDR2 SFDVKD. This CDR3 comprises 13 residues. CDR3 loop: CATSDPPPERQYF.

The gene calls are TRBV18 and TRBJ2-1. The CDR3 totals 14 residues. CDR1 is KGHSH, CDR2 LQKENI, per germline. The CDR3 region is CASSAYPTYNEQFF.

The chain uses TRBV20-1 and TRBJ1-2. CDR1 and CDR2 (germline): DFQATT, SNEGSKA (reference sequence). The CDR3 sequence is 12 residues long. This chain's CDR3 is CSAEKTGSSYTF.

This chain uses TRBV7-6 with TRBJ2-1; absent DNA, TCRdb's TRBD1 call cannot be checked. CDR3 size: 13 residues. The germline gives CDR1 SGHVS, CDR2 FNYEAQ. CDR3 region: CASSPPTDNEQFF.

This rearrangement joins TRBV6-2 or TRBV6-3 to TRBJ2-3; the D gene TCRdb calls, TRBD2, cannot be checked with no DNA. The germline CDR1 and CDR2 sequences are MNHEY and SVGEGT. The length of the CDR3 is 18 residues. The CDR3 sequence: CASSSRGERERRTDTQYF.